One and the same sample provided the 5 T cell receptor beta chains below, sequenced in a study of graft-versus-host responses after intestinal transplantation. Their antigen targets remain unknown. Profiled with immunoSEQ multiplex PCR; TCRdb holds only in-frame clones, not every one. The sample records 28,000 or so clones, about 80% being singletons. This specimen consisted of unstimulated CD8+ T cells sorted from spleen or lymph node cells, obtained before intestinal transplant. Every receptor here comes from a human donor who received an intestinal transplant.

V gene TRBV19 combines with J gene TRBJ2-6, with unresolved D. The length of the CDR3 is 14 residues. V was trimmed by 3 bases and J by 0 bases, leaving 3 bases between them. Germline-derived CDR1 and CDR2 are LNHDA and SQIVND (reference sequence). The CDR3 DNA follows: TGTGCCAGTAGTATCCTCTCTGGGGCCAACGTCCTGACTTTC. Its translation is CASSILSGANVLTF.

The chain joins TRBV5-1 to TRBJ2-5, with a possible D match to TRBD2 (5 bases). CDR3 length: 15 residues. The V end lost 1 base, the J end lost 3 bases, and 13 bases lay between the germline ends. In germline, CDR1 is SGHRS, CDR2 YFSETQ. This chain's CDR3 is CASSLFPSSKETQYF. In nucleotides, the CDR3 is TGCGCCAGCAGCTTGTTTCCTAGCTCAAAAGAGACCCAGTACTTC.

V usage is TRBV27 and J usage is TRBJ2-2; 7 positions agree with TRBD2. The CDR3 totals 13 residues. V lost 5 bases and J lost 11; bases outside the gene matches: 8. The germline gives CDR1 MNHEY, CDR2 SMNVEV (reference sequence). CDR3 residues: CASSASGPEELFF. The DNA of the CDR3 is TGTGCCAGCAGTGCTAGCGGACCCGAAGAGCTGTTTTTT.

The CDR3 sequence: CATSARVSSSYEQYF. Written as DNA, the CDR3 is TGTGCCACCAGCGCCAGGGTATCGTCCTCCTACGAGCAGTACTTC. This chain connects TRBV15 to TRBJ2-7, with TRBD1 as a possible D gene (5 bases). The CDR3 totals 15 residues. Looked up from germline, CDR1 is LNHNV and CDR2 is YYDKDF (reference sequence). Trimming cost V 5 bases and J 0 bases, with 14 bases left between them.

A note on this clone: Other DNA sequences within the sample encode an identical CDR3. The V and J genes are TRBV19 and TRBJ2-1; D perhaps matches TRBD2 (5 bases). CDR3 length: 15 amino acids. The V end was cut by 3 bases, the J end by 0 bases, with 9 bases between. Germline loops: CDR1 LNHDA, CDR2 SQIVND (reference sequence). CDR3 bases: TGTGCCAGTAGTATCCTGGGGAGCTCCTACAATGAGCAGTTCTTC. This gives the protein CASSILGSSYNEQFF.